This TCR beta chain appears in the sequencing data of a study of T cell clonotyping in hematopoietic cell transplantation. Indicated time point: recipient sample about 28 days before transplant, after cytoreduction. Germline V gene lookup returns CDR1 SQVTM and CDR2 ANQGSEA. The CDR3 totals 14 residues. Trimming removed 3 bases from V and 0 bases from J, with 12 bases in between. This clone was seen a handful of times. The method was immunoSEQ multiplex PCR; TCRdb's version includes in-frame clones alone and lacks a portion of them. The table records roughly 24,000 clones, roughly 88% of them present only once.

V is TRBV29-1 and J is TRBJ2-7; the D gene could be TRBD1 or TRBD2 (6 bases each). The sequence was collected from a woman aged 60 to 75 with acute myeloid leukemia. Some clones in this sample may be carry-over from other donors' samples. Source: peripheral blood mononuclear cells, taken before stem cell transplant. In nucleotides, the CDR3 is TGCAGCGTTGATGACGGGGGCCTCTCCTACGAGCAGTACTTC. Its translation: CSVDDGGLSYEQYF.